Listed here are 20 T cell receptor beta chains from one sample, sequenced in a study of cytomegalovirus exposure and HLA in healthy donors. Use of 60 Vbeta and 13 Jbeta primers characterized the PCR. Here immunoSEQ multiplex PCR was the method, and the copy in TCRdb shows in-frame clones only, minus some. The table shows 200,000 to 250,000 clones, with roughly 70% occurring only once. The specimen was PBMCs. These receptors were collected from a woman between 25 and 40 years old in good health and CMV-seronegative.

The V gene is TRBV19, the J gene TRBJ1-2; 9 positions match TRBD1. CDR1 is LNHDA, CDR2 SQIVND, per germline (reference sequence). V was clipped by 3 bases and J by 3 bases; unmatched bases: 11. The length of the CDR3 is 17 residues. CDR3 bases: TGTGCCAGTAGTATCTTAAGATCACAGGGGGCGGACTATGGCTACACCTTC. It specifies CASSILRSQGADYGYTF.

The V call is TRBV5-1, the J call TRBJ2-7, with a weak D call TRBD2 (6 bases). Per germline, CDR1 SGHRS and CDR2 YFSETQ. This CDR3 is 14 amino acids long. V lost 0 bases and J 5 bases, leaving 12 bases between the germline ends. The CDR3 spells CASSLVRGTHEQYF. CDR3 coding DNA: TGCGCCAGCAGCTTGGTACGGGGGACCCACGAGCAGTACTTC.

The chain is built from TRBV5-4 and TRBJ2-1; TRBD1 aligns across 8 bases. Germline V lookup: CDR1 SGHNT, CDR2 YYREEE (reference sequence). J was trimmed by 1 base and V by 3 bases; bases with no gene match: 6. The length of the CDR3 is 16 residues. CDR3 loop: CASSSSTGASYNEQFF. CDR3 DNA sequence: TGTGCCAGCAGCTCTTCGACAGGGGCATCCTACAATGAGCAGTTCTTC.

This chain links TRBV5-1 with TRBJ2-7; 8 nucleotides match TRBD1. Looked up from germline, CDR1 is SGHRS and CDR2 is YFSETQ. The V gene end was trimmed by 2 bases and the J gene end by 4 bases; junction bases not matched to a gene: 5. This CDR3 comprises 14 residues. CDR3 protein: CASSFQGARYEQYF. The CDR3 coding sequence is TGCGCCAGCAGCTTTCAGGGGGCGCGGTACGAGCAGTACTTC.

V is TRBV6-4 and J is TRBJ1-6; 8 bases map to TRBD1. After removal of 9 bases from V and 5 bases from J, the junction contained 12 bases not matched to a gene. The CDR3 totals 16 residues. Germline CDR1 reads MRHNA; CDR2 reads SNTAGT. The CDR3 nucleotides read TGTGCCAGAACCCGCCCTTCGGACAGGGATAATTCACCCCTCCACTTT. This encodes CARTRPSDRDNSPLHF.

Remarks on this clone: This same CDR3 is encoded by further DNA sequences in the sample. The J gene is TRBJ1-1, the V gene TRBV2; 8 bases line up with TRBD1. With V trimmed by 3 bases and J by 5 bases, 2 bases remained unmatched. The CDR3 length is 13 residues. Germline CDR1 reads SNHLY; CDR2 reads FYNNEI. The CDR3 DNA is TGTGCCAGCAGTGAGCAGGGGGCTACTGAAGCTTTCTTT. Its protein product is CASSEQGATEAFF.

The V and J genes are TRBV10-3 and TRBJ2-7, with 8 positions matching TRBD1. Germline CDR1 is ENHRY and CDR2 is SYGVKD. V was clipped by 10 bases and J by 2 bases; unmatched bases: 7. This CDR3 spans 13 amino acids. Here the CDR3 DNA reads TGTGCCAGCGGACAGGGCTTAACCTACGAGCAGTACTTC. It translates to CASGQGLTYEQYF.

This sequence joins TRBV9 and TRBJ1-6; perhaps TRBD1 as D (6 bases). This CDR3 is built from 15 residues. The germline V gene encodes CDR1 SGDLS and CDR2 YYNGEE. Deletions cut 0 bases from V and 6 bases from J, with 10 bases between. The CDR3: CASSVDGQTNSPLHF. In DNA, the CDR3 is TGTGCCAGCAGCGTAGATGGACAGACTAATTCACCCCTCCACTTT.

This clone was seen a handful of times. The rearrangement links TRBV30 to TRBJ1-1; TRBD1 might be the D (5 bases). The CDR3 is 14 residues long. V shed 0 bases and J shed 0 bases, with 8 bases lying between them. CDR1 and CDR2 (germline): GTSNPN, SVGIG (reference sequence). The CDR3 DNA reads TGTGCCTGGAGTGTTCAGGGCCTGAACACTGAAGCTTTCTTT. It codes for CAWSVQGLNTEAFF.

This chain links TRBV11-2 with TRBJ2-7, with D possibly TRBD2 on 5 matching bases. The germline V gene has CDR1 SGHAT and CDR2 FQNNGV. V lost 2 bases and J 2 bases, leaving 13 bases between the germline ends. This CDR3 has 15 amino acids. The CDR3 reads CASSLRFGEAYEQYF. In DNA form, the CDR3 reads TGTGCCAGCAGCTTACGTTTCGGGGAAGCCTACGAGCAGTACTTC.

This chain connects TRBV18 to TRBJ1-5; D possibly corresponds to TRBD1 (6 bases). Germline-derived CDR1 and CDR2 are KGHSH and LQKENI. V lost 6 bases and J lost 6, with 15 bases in between. The CDR3 loop spans 14 amino acids. CDR3 nucleotides: TGTGCCAGCTCGGATCAGGGGTCCCTTCAGCCCCAGCATTTT. It translates to CASSDQGSLQPQHF.

The CDR3 coding sequence is TGTGCCAGCGGTCCGTTTGGACAGGGTGGGGAGACCCAGTACTTC. Translating gives CASGPFGQGGETQYF. The rearrangement uses TRBV11-2 and TRBJ2-5, with TRBD1 matching 8 bases. The CDR3 extends over 15 amino acids. Germline V gene sequence: CDR1 SGHAT, CDR2 FQNNGV. J was trimmed by 5 bases and V by 8 bases; bases with no gene match: 13.

This sequence joins TRBV2 and TRBJ1-1; D is possibly TRBD1 (5 bases). Germline V gives CDR1 SNHLY, CDR2 FYNNEI. Trimming cost V 2 bases and J 6 bases, with 16 bases left between them. The CDR3 length is 15 residues. CDR3 residues: CASSERGAGFSEAFF. The CDR3 nucleotides read TGTGCCAGCAGTGAAAGGGGCGCAGGGTTCTCTGAAGCTTTCTTT.

The chain joins TRBV5-1 to TRBJ1-2; 9 positions match TRBD1. Trimming at V came to 0 bases and at J to 7 bases, leaving 4 bases not matched to a gene. The length of the CDR3 is 14 residues. Germline CDR1 and CDR2: SGHRS and YFSETQ. CDR3 nucleotide sequence: TGCGCCAGCAGCTTGGGGACAGGGGTTCGTGGCTACACCTTC. Translated, it gives CASSLGTGVRGYTF.

Only a few counts were recorded for this clone. V usage is TRBV25-1 and J usage is TRBJ1-3, with TRBD1 identical over 7 bases. Germline trimming cut 3 bases from V and 1 base from J; bases unmatched to any gene: 6. CDR3 size: 16 residues. CDR1 is MGHDK, CDR2 SYGVNS, per germline. In DNA form, the CDR3 reads TGTGCCAGCAGTGATTGGAGACAGGGTTCTGGAAACACCATATATTTT. Its protein is CASSDWRQGSGNTIYF.

In its sample, this clone was seen once. V usage is TRBV5-1 and J usage is TRBJ2-1; 10 bases are shared with TRBD2. J gave up 4 bases and V 4 bases, and 8 bases lay outside the gene matches. CDR3 length: 16 amino acids. The V gene's germline CDR1 is SGHRS and CDR2 YFSETQ. The CDR3 coding sequence is TGCGCCAGCAGCCCCGTCGGACTAGCGGCTTACAATGAGCAGTTCTTC. It is translated as CASSPVGLAAYNEQFF.

The chain uses TRBV6-5 and TRBJ1-1; no reliable D call. The CDR3 runs 13 residues. V was shortened by 5 bases and J by 1 base, with 8 bases between the two germline ends. Germline V CDR1 and CDR2: MNHEY, SVGAGI. CDR3 bases: TGTGCCAGCAGTGACACCTGGAACACTGAAGCTTTCTTT. This gives the protein CASSDTWNTEAFF.

For this clone: Sequence at one end of the junction differs from germline and may be a read error. The genes are TRBV7-3 and TRBJ2-5; a possible D gene is TRBD1 (5 bases). This CDR3 is 14 amino acids long. CDR1 is SGHTA, CDR2 FQGTGA, per germline. For the CDR3, the DNA is TGTGCCAGCACCTCAGGGCAGGTACAAGGGACCCAGTACTTC. As protein: CASTSGQVQGTQYF.

This rearrangement joins TRBV6-6 to TRBJ2-1; weak D call: TRBD1 (6 bases). The V gene's germline CDR1 is MNHNY and CDR2 SVGAGI (reference sequence). CDR3 length: 12 residues. With 5 bases removed from V and 10 bases from J, the gap between germline ends came to 12 bases. CDR3 sequence reads: CASSPQGLEQFF. CDR3 nucleotide sequence: TGTGCCAGCAGTCCGCAGGGGTTGGAGCAGTTCTTC.

This clone was picked up a small number of times. Here the CDR3 DNA reads TGTGCCAGCAGCTTGTCAGCCTCGACCGGACAGGGAGGGGGGGAGCAGTACTTC. It encodes CASSLSASTGQGGGEQYF. The genes are TRBV7-9 and TRBJ2-7; TRBD1 might be the D (8 bases). This CDR3 contains 18 residues. Germline V gene sequence: CDR1 SEHNR, CDR2 FQNEAQ (reference sequence). V was shortened by 3 bases and J by 7 bases, with 28 bases between the two germline ends.